Here is one T cell receptor beta chain with its context. No antigen is known for it. Only CD45RO-negative cells positively selected for CCR7 counted as naive CD8 cells, so terminally differentiated effector memory CD45RA+ cells were excluded. Some 30,000 T cell genomes (around 200 ng DNA) went into each sorted-subset replicate. Repertoires were generated with immunoSEQ multiplex PCR, while TCRdb's copy carries only in-frame clones and drops some. Of about 2.2 million clones detected, 80% to 95% appear once; the ten largest clones hold 1.5% to 2%. These data belong to a study of shared clonotypes between healthy human individuals. Whole-study findings and limits: The diversity represented, both genetic and in exposure history, was limited by few donors.

Sample: naive CD8+ T cells from PBMCs. This clonotype originated in a man aged 18 to 35 in good health. Some clones in this sample may be carry-over from other donors' samples.

The CDR3 sequence is CASSLGGYGYTF. CDR3 sequence (DNA): TGTGCCAGCAGCTTGGGGGGCTATGGCTACACCTTC. The J gene is TRBJ1-2, the V gene TRBV6-5; a weak D match, TRBD1 (5 bases). The germline V gene encodes CDR1 MNHEY and CDR2 SVGAGI. Trimming removed 6 bases from V and 4 bases from J, with 9 bases in between. The CDR3 is 12 residues long.